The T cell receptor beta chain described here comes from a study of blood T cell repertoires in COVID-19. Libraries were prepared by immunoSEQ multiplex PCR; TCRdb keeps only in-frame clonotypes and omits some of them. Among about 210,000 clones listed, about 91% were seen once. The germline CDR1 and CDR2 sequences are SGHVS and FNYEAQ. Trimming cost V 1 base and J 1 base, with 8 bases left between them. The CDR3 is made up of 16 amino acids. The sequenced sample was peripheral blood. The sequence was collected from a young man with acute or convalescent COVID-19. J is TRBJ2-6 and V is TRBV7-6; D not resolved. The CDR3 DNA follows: TGTGCCAGCAGCTTAGTCGCGCGGTCTGGGGCCAACGTCCTGACTTTC. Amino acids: CASSLVARSGANVLTF.